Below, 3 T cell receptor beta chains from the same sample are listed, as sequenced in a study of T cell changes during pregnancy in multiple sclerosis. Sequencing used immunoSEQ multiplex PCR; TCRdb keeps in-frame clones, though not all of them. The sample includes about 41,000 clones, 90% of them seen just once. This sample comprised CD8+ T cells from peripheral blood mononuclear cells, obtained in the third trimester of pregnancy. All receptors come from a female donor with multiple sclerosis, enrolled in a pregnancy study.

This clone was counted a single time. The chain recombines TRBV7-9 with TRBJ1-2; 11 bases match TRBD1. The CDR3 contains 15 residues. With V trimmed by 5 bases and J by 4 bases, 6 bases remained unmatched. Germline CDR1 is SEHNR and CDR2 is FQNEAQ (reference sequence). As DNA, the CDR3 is TGTGCCAGCAGCACCGGGACAGGGGGAGGCTATGGCTACACCTTC. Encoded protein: CASSTGTGGGYGYTF. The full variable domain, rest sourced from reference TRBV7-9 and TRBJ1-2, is DTGVSQNPRHKITKRGQNVTFRCDPISEHNRLYWYRQTLGQGPEFLTYFQNEAQLEKSRLLSDRFSAERPKGSFSTLEIQRTEQGDSAMYLCASSTGTGGGYGYTFGSGTRLTVV.

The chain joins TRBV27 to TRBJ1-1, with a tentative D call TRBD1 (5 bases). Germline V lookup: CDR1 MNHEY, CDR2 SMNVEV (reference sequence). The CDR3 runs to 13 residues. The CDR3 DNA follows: TGTGACTTGAGATGGGGGGATCTCCTCGAAGCTTTCTTT. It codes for CDLRWGDLLEAFF.

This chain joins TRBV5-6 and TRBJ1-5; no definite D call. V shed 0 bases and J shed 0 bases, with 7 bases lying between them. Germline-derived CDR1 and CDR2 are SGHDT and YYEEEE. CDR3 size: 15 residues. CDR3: CASSLGLNSNQPQHF. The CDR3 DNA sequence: TGTGCCAGCAGCTTGGGACTGAATAGCAATCAGCCCCAGCATTTT.